Listed below are T cell receptor beta chains from one sample, sequenced in a study of cytomegalovirus exposure and HLA in healthy donors. Repertoires were generated with immunoSEQ multiplex PCR, while TCRdb's copy carries only in-frame clones and drops some. The data hold roughly 150,000 clones, with around 82% observed a single time. Sequencing input: PBMCs. These receptors originate from a woman aged 45-59 years in good health and CMV-seropositive. The CDR3 runs from the conserved cysteine through the conserved F or W.

TRBV6-5,CASRPAGGTEAFF
TRBV9,CASGPSNEQFF
TRBV10-3,CALSSGGSSYEQYF
TRBV6-5,CASSLTGGTEAFF
TRBV7-9,CSSSLGGGAYEQYF
TRBV19,CASSIGRDRTQPQHF
TRBV9,CASSVGDSGVTYNEQFF
TRBV27,CASSLLGTGNTGELFF
TRBV2,CASRLGQGPQPQHF
TRBV7-8,CASSLGLAGDRLAKNIQYF
TRBV10-2,CASSDPGLPGEQYF
TRBV19,CASSRRVVYEQYF
TRBV30,CAWSPRVRSEQYF
TRBV25-1,CAHQGLGPNSPLHF
TRBV7-3,CASSNDGLQAGELFF
TRBV25-1,CASSPGTGSYEQYF
TRBV30,CAWNRGYNTEAFF
TRBV5-4,CASSSGQGDSPLHF
TRBV6-1,CASSEQGAVSNEKLFF
TRBV9,CASSGGTGGFSGNTIYF
TRBV5-1,CASSLFGSTDTQYF
TRBV5-1,CASRDSSNTGELFF
TRBV9,CASSVRFNYGYTF
TRBV2,CASSGGLANTGELFF
TRBV6-1,CASRRQGVEETQYF
TRBV28,CATAGGSSYEQYF
TRBV5-1,CASRFEFSYEQYF
TRBV10-2,CASSDRSPGNSPLHF